What follows is one TCR beta chain and its context. This specimen belongs to a study of circulating and synovial CD4+ cells in juvenile arthritis. Germline CDR1 reads MGHDK; CDR2 reads SYGVNS. Trimming cost V 0 bases and J 5 bases; bases outside gene matches: 5. This CDR3 spans 15 amino acids. Method: immunoSEQ multiplex PCR; TCRdb's copy keeps in-frame clones and lacks some. The data hold 30,000 to 40,000 clones, with 90% to 95% observed a single time. Sequences were obtained from CD4+ T cells from blood. The clonotype comes from a human donor with juvenile idiopathic arthritis. This chain links TRBV25-1 with TRBJ2-7; 9 nucleotides align to TRBD2. The CDR3 loop is CASSEYAGGKDEQYF. CDR3 bases: TGTGCCAGCAGTGAATACGCGGGAGGGAAGGACGAGCAGTACTTC.